This T cell receptor (beta chain) was found in a study of T cell clonotyping in hematopoietic cell transplantation. CDR3 length: 15 residues. The V gene's germline CDR1 is LGHNA and CDR2 YSLEER. The ends were cut back, 0 bases at V and 4 bases at J, with 12 bases in the middle. The table came from immunoSEQ multiplex PCR; TCRdb's copy has only in-frame clones and leaves some out. The sample has 15,000 to 25,000 clones, more than 65% seen once. In the case of this clone: Its antigen is as yet unknown.

The study's findings and limits: Few recipient clonotypes overlapped donors; over 95% were de novo at given depth. Pathologically expanded recipient clonotypes increased progressively from day 30 to day 180 as diversity fell. No sorting was done, leaving CD4 and CD8 contributions mixed. Graft donor and pretransplant recipient Inverse Simpson Index values predicted broader posttransplant TCR diversity.

Material: peripheral blood mononuclear cells. This chain connects TRBV4-3 to TRBJ1-2, with D unclear. The receptor's source is a man in his 60s in good health. Some clones in this sample may be carry-over from other donors' samples. The CDR3 region has the DNA TGCGCCAGCAGCCAAGATCGTTCCGGGCCCTATGGCTACACCTTC. As protein: CASSQDRSGPYGYTF.